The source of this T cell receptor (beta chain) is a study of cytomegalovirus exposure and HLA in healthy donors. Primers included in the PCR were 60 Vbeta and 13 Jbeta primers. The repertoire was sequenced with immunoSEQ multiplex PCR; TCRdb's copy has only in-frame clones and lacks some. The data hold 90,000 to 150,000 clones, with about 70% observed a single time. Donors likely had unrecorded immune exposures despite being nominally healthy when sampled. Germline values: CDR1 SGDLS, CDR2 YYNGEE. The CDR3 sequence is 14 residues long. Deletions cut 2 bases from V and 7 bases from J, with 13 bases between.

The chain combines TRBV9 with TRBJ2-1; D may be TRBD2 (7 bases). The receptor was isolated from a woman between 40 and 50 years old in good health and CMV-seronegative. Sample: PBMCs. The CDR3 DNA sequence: TGTGCCAGCAGCGTCCTTCGGGGGGCGAATGAGCAGTTCTTC. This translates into CASSVLRGANEQFF.